Sequencing of this T cell receptor (beta chain) was carried out in a study of T cell repertoires in cytomegalovirus infection. In TCRdb, the reads were re-called with MiXCR into one record per CDR3 protein. The repertoire consists of about 51,000 distinct CDR3 sequences, with over 15% occurring once and the leading ten covering 26%. This clonotype has a handful of counts. Its target is unknown. The CDR3 consists of 16 residues. Looked up from germline, CDR1 is SGHTA and CDR2 is FQGNSA. J lost 0 bases, V lost 4 bases, and 7 bases had no gene match. Points from the study as a whole: Pooled public TCR beta family frequency picked out CMV carriers with the relevant HLA.

The receptor comes from a human donor in good health (CMV status not recorded). Some clones in this sample may be carry-over from other donors' samples. The V call is TRBV7-2, the J call TRBJ1-1; 8 bases match TRBD1. Sequencing used CD8+ T cells from cultured PBMCs, obtained from culture after CMV antigen stimulation. The DNA of the CDR3 is TGTGCCAGCAGCTCTCAGGGGGCCGAATTGAACACTGAAGCTTTCTTT. As protein: CASSSQGAELNTEAFF.